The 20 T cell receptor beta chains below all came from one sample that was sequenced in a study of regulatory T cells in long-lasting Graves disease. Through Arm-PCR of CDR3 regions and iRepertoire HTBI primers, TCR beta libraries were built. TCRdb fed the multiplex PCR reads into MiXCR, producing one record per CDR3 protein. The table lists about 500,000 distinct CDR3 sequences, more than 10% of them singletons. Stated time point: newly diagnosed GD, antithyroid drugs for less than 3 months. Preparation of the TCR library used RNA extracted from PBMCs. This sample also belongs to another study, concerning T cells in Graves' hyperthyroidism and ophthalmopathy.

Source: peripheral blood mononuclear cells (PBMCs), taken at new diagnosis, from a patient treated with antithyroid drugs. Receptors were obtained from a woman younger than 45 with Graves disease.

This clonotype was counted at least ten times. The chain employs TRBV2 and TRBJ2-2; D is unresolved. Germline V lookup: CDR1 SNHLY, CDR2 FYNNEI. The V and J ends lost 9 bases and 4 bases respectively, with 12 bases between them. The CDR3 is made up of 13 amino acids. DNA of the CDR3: TGTGCCAGTTTCCGAAGGGTCACCGGGGAGCTGTTTTTT. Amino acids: CASFRRVTGELFF.

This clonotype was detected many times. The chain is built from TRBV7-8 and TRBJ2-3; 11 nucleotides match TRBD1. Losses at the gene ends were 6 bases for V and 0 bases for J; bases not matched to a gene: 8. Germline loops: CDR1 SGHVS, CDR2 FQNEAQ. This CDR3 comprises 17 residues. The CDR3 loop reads CASSSHRDRGSTDTQYF. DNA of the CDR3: TGTGCCAGCAGTTCCCACCGGGACAGGGGGAGCACAGATACGCAGTATTTT. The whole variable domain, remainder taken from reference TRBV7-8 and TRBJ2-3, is GAGVSQSPRYKVAKRGQDVALRCDPISGHVSLFWYQQALGQGPEFLTYFQNEAQLDKSGLPSDRFFAERPEGSVSTLKIQRTQQEDSAVYLCASSSHRDRGSTDTQYFGPGTRLTVL.

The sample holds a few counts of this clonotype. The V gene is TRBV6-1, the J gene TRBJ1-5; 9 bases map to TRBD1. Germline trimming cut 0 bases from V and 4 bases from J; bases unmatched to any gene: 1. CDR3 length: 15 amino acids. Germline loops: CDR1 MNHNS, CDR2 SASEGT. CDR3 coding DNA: TGTGCCAGCAGTGAAGCTGGGACAGGGAATCAGCCCCAGCATTTT. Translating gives CASSEAGTGNQPQHF.

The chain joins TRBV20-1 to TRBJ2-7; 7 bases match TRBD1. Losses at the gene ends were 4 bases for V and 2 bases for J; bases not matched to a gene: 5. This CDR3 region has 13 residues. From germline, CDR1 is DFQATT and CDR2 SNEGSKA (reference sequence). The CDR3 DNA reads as TGCAGTGCTACACAGGGGTTCCCCTACGAGCAGTACTTC. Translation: CSATQGFPYEQYF.

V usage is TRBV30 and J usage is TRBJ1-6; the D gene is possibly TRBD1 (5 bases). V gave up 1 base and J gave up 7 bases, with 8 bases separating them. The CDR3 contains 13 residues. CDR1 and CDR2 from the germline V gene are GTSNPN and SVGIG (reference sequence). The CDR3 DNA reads TGTGCCTGGAGTGGACAGCAGAATTCACCCCTCCACTTT. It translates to CAWSGQQNSPLHF.

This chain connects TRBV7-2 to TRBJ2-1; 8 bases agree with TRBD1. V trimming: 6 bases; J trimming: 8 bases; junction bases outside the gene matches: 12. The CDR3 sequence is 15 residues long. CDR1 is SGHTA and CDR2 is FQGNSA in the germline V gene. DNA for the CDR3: TGTGCCAGCAGTCCGGACAGGGAGATGGGCTATGAGCAGTTCTTC. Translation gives CASSPDREMGYEQFF.

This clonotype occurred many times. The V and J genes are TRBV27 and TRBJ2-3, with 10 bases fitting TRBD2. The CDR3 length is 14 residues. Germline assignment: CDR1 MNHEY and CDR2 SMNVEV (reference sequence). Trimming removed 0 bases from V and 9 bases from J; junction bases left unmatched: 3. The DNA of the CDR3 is TGTGCCAGCAGTTTATCTCTAGCGGGAGACACGCAGTATTTT. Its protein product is CASSLSLAGDTQYF.

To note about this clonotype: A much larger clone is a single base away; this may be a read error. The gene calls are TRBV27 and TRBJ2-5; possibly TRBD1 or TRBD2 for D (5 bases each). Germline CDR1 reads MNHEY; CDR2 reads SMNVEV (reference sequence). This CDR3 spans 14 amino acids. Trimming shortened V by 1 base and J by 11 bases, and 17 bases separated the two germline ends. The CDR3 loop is CASSLWGISNEQYF. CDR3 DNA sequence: TGTGCCAGCAGTTTATGGGGGATATCCAATGAGCAGTACTTC.

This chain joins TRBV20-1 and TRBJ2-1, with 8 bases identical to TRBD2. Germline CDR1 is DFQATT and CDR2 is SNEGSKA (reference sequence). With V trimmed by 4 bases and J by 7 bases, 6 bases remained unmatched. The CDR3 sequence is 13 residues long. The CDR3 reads CSANSGVKNEQFF. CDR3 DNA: TGCAGTGCTAATAGCGGGGTAAAGAATGAGCAGTTCTTC.

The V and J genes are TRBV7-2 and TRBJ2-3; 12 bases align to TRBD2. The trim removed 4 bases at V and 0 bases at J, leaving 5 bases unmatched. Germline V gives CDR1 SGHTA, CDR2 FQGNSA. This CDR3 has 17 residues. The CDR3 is CASSSPGTSGSTDTQYF. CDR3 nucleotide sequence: TGTGCCAGCAGCTCCCCGGGGACTAGCGGGAGCACAGATACGCAGTATTTT.

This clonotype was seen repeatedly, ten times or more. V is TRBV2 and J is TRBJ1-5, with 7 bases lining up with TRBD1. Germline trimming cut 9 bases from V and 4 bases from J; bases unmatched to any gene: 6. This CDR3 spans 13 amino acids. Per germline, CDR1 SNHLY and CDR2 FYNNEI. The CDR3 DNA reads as TGTGCCAGTGGGACAGACTCAAATCAGCCCCAGCATTTT. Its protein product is CASGTDSNQPQHF. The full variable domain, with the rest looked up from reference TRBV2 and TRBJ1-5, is EPEVTQTPSHQVTQMGQEVILRCVPISNHLYFYWYRQILGQKVEFLVSFYNNEISEKSEIFDDQFSVERPDGSNFTLKIRSTKLEDSAMYFCASGTDSNQPQHFGDGTRLSIL.

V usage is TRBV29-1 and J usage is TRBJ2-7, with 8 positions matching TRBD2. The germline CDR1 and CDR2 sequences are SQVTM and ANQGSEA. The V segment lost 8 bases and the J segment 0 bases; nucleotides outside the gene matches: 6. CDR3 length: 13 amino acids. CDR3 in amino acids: CSILLAVSYEQYF. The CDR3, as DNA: TGCAGCATCTTACTAGCGGTCTCCTACGAGCAGTACTTC.

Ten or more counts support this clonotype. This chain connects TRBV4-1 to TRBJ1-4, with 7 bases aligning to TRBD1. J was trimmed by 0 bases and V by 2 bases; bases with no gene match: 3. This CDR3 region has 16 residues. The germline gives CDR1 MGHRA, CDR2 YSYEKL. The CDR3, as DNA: TGCGCCAGCAGCCAATCCGGACAGGCAACTAATGAAAAACTGTTTTTT. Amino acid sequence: CASSQSGQATNEKLFF.

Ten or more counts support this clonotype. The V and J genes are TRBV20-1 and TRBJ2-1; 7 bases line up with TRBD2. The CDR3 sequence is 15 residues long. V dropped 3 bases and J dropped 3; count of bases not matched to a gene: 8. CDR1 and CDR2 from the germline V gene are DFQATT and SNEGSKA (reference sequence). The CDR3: CSARASGNYYNEQFF. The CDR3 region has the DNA TGCAGTGCTAGGGCAAGCGGGAACTACTACAATGAGCAGTTCTTC.

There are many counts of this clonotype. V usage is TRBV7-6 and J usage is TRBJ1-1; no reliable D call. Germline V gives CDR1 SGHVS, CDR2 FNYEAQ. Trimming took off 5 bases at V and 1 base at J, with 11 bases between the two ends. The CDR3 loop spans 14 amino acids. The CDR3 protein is CASSRRHPNTEAFF. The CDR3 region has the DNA TGTGCCAGCAGCAGACGACACCCGAACACTGAAGCTTTCTTT.

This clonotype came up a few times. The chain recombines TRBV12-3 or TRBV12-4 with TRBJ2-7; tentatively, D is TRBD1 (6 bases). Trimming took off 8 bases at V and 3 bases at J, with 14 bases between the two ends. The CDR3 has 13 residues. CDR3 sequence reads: CASHRSDSYEQYF. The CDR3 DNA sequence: TGTGCCAGCCACCGTTCGGACAGCTACGAGCAGTACTTC.

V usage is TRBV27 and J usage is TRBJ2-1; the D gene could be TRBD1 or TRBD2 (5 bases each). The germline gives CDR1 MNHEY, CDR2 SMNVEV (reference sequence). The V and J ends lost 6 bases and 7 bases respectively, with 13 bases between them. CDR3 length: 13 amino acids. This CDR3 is CASRPGPKNEQFF. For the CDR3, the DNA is TGTGCCAGCAGGCCGGGACCGAAGAATGAGCAGTTCTTC.

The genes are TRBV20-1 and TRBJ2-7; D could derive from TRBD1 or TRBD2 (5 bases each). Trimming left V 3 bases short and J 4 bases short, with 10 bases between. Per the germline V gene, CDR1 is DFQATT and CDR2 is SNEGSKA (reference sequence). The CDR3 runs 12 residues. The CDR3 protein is CSASGTIYEQYF. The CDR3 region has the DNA TGCAGTGCTAGCGGGACCATATACGAGCAGTACTTC.

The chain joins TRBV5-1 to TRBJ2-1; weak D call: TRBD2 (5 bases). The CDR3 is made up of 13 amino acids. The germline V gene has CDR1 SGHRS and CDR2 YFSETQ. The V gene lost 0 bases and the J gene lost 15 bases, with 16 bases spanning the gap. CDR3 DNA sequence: TGCGCCAGCAGCTTGGACCTACTAGAATTCCCGTTCTTC. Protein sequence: CASSLDLLEFPFF.

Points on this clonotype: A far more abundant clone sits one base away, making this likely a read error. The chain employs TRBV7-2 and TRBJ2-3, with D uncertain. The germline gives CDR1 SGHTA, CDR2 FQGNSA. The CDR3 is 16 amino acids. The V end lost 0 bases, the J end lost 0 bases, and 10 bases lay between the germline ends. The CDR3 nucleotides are TGTACCAGCAGCTTAGCCGCTTTCACTAGCACAGATACGCAGTATTTT. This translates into CTSSLAAFTSTDTQYF.